This passage covers 18 T cell receptor beta chains from one sample sequenced in a study of PD-1 blockade in classical Hodgkin lymphoma. Generated by immunoSEQ multiplex PCR, the TCRdb table keeps only in-frame clones and is missing some. The sample yields more than 90,000 clones, more than 85% seen once. Brentuximab vedotin exposure varied, and every patient relapsed after autologous stem cell transplantation. Sample: peripheral blood mononuclear cells (PBMCs), taken before the second cycle of nivolumab. The source is a human donor with classical Hodgkin lymphoma.

This clone was observed once. This sequence joins TRBV30 and TRBJ2-7; 7 bases match TRBD2. The CDR3 totals 14 residues. V was clipped by 3 bases and J by 3 bases; unmatched bases: 8. Germline V gene lookup returns CDR1 GTSNPN and CDR2 SVGIG (reference sequence). The CDR3 coding sequence is TGTGCCTGGAGGGACGGACGGGGGGTCTACGAGCAGTACTTC. It translates to CAWRDGRGVYEQYF.

The chain links TRBV9 to TRBJ1-4; possibly TRBD1 for D (5 bases). The CDR3 runs to 15 residues. Germline V gives CDR1 SGDLS, CDR2 YYNGEE. V lost 0 bases, J lost 5 bases, and 11 bases lay in between. The CDR3 DNA sequence: TGTGCCAGCAGCGTAGTAGGGGCCGGAAATGAAAAACTGTTTTTT. Translating gives CASSVVGAGNEKLFF.

The chain recombines TRBV9 with TRBJ2-2; 8 bases align to TRBD1. Germline-derived CDR1 and CDR2 are SGDLS and YYNGEE. The CDR3 contains 16 residues. Trimming removed 3 bases from V and 4 bases from J; junction bases left unmatched: 8. This chain's CDR3 is CASSALRGLGTGELFF. The CDR3 nucleotides are TGTGCCAGCAGCGCCCTCAGGGGGCTTGGCACCGGGGAGCTGTTTTTT.

The gene calls are TRBV12-5 and TRBJ2-7; a possible D gene is TRBD1 (6 bases). CDR3 length: 16 residues. V was pared by 4 bases and J by 2 bases, with 18 bases between. Germline CDR1 LGHNT, CDR2 FRNRAP. The CDR3 protein is CASGSCLAGVTYEQYF. The CDR3 DNA sequence: TGTGCTAGTGGTTCCTGCCTGGCAGGGGTAACCTACGAGCAGTACTTC.

The gene calls are TRBV5-1 and TRBJ1-5, with 10 nucleotides matching TRBD1. Per germline, CDR1 SGHRS and CDR2 YFSETQ. J gave up 8 bases and V 4 bases, and 6 bases lay outside the gene matches. This CDR3 is built from 14 residues. CDR3 DNA sequence: TGCGCCAGCAGCCCCGGGACAGGGGTCGAGCCCCAGCATTTT. Translation: CASSPGTGVEPQHF. The full variable domain, completed using reference TRBV5-1 and TRBJ1-5, is KAGVTQTPRYLIKTRGQQVTLSCSPISGHRSVSWYQQTPGQGLQFLFEYFSETQRNKGNFPGRFSGRQFSNSRSEMNVSTLELGDSALYLCASSPGTGVEPQHFGDGTRLSIL.

A remark on this clone: This specimen includes other DNA sequences encoding the same CDR3. The rearrangement joins TRBV6-5 to TRBJ2-2, with D perhaps TRBD1 (6 bases). The germline gives CDR1 MNHEY, CDR2 SVGAGI. This CDR3 is 14 amino acids long. V was clipped by 6 bases and J by 7 bases, with 15 bases between them. The CDR3 DNA reads as TGTGCCAGCAGGTTAACAACAGGGTACGGGGAGCTGTTTTTT. Residues: CASRLTTGYGELFF.

The genes are TRBV6-6 and TRBJ1-4; D is possibly TRBD1 (6 bases). Germline-derived CDR1 and CDR2 are MNHNY and SVGAGI (reference sequence). The CDR3 is 15 residues long. V lost 3 bases and J lost 8, with 16 bases in between. Here the CDR3 reads CASSYPVRGGEKLFF. As DNA, the CDR3 is TGTGCCAGCAGTTATCCGGTCAGGGGTGGGGAAAAACTGTTTTTT.

The chain links TRBV7-2 to TRBJ2-1; a possible D gene is TRBD1 (5 bases). CDR3 length: 11 residues. Germline values: CDR1 SGHTA, CDR2 FQGNSA. Trimming left V 3 bases short and J 9 bases short, with 6 bases between. CDR3 in amino acids: CASSFQGEQFF. The CDR3 bases are TGTGCCAGCAGCTTCCAGGGTGAGCAGTTCTTC.

The rearrangement joins TRBV5-5 to TRBJ1-3, with unresolved D. The CDR3 consists of 15 residues. CDR1 is SGHKS and CDR2 is YYEKEE in the germline V gene (reference sequence). V was clipped by 0 bases and J by 0 bases, with 7 bases between them. This CDR3 reads CASSLASFSGNTIYF. CDR3 nucleotides: TGTGCCAGCAGCTTGGCCAGTTTCTCTGGAAACACCATATATTTT.

V and J are TRBV7-8 and TRBJ2-3; 8 bases line up with TRBD2. The V gene's germline CDR1 is SGHVS and CDR2 FQNEAQ. The CDR3 extends over 16 amino acids. The junction had 11 bases not matched to a gene; V was cut back by 2 bases and J by 7 bases. The chain's CDR3 is CASSLRLGLATNTQYF. The CDR3 DNA follows: TGTGCCAGCAGCTTACGCCTCGGACTAGCTACTAATACGCAGTATTTT.

This clone is a singleton in its sample. The chain employs TRBV29-1 and TRBJ2-5; D perhaps matches TRBD1 (5 bases). The CDR3 is 14 residues long. The V gene lost 3 bases and the J gene lost 0 bases, with 11 bases spanning the gap. In germline, CDR1 is SQVTM, CDR2 ANQGSEA. This CDR3 is CSVDRVTYQETQYF. The CDR3 region has the DNA TGCAGCGTTGACAGGGTTACGTACCAAGAGACCCAGTACTTC.

V gene TRBV11-3 combines with J gene TRBJ2-7, with 8 bases lining up with TRBD2. The J segment lost 2 bases and the V segment lost 0 bases, leaving 9 bases of the junction unmatched. CDR3 length: 17 residues. Germline assignment: CDR1 SGHNT and CDR2 YENEEA. CDR3 in DNA: TGTGCCAGCAGCTTAGATGAAGCGAGCGGGAGTCCCTACGAGCAGTACTTC. It is translated as CASSLDEASGSPYEQYF.

This chain links TRBV6-1 with TRBJ1-5; weak D call: TRBD1 (5 bases). V was clipped by 4 bases and J by 5 bases, with 18 bases between them. Germline V CDR1 and CDR2: MNHNS, SASEGT. The CDR3 contains 16 residues. The CDR3 reads CASSGGRWGVDQPQHF. CDR3 in DNA: TGTGCCAGCAGTGGTGGGCGGTGGGGGGTCGATCAGCCCCAGCATTTT.

This clone occurred once. The V gene is TRBV5-6, the J gene TRBJ1-2; 8 nucleotides agree with TRBD1. Per the germline V gene, CDR1 is SGHDT and CDR2 is YYEEEE. The CDR3 is 16 amino acids. J lost 5 bases, V lost 0 bases, and 9 bases had no gene match. CDR3 coding DNA: TGTGCCAGCAGCTTGGTAGGCCCCAGGACAGGGTATGGCTACACCTTC. As protein: CASSLVGPRTGYGYTF.

This chain connects TRBV14 to TRBJ2-2, with 9 bases lining up with TRBD1. Germline trimming cut 1 base from V and 4 bases from J; bases unmatched to any gene: 4. This CDR3 comprises 16 residues. CDR1 and CDR2 from the germline V gene are SGHDN and FVKESK. CDR3 amino acids: CASSQVWDRATGELFF. The CDR3 region has the DNA TGTGCCAGCAGCCAAGTTTGGGACAGGGCCACCGGGGAGCTGTTTTTT.

The chain is built from TRBV4-3 and TRBJ2-4, with 8 nucleotides matching TRBD1. The CDR3 length is 18 residues. J was trimmed by 8 bases and V by 1 base; bases with no gene match: 16. Germline lookup yields CDR1 LGHNA and CDR2 YSLEER. The CDR3 sequence: CASSQGSGTGGYYDIQYF. CDR3 DNA: TGCGCCAGCAGCCAAGGCTCCGGTACAGGGGGATATTATGACATTCAGTACTTC.

The chain combines TRBV7-9 with TRBJ1-6; no firm D call. Germline V gene data show CDR1 as SEHNR and CDR2 as FQNEAQ (reference sequence). The CDR3 covers 15 residues. Trimming pared 1 base from V and 7 bases from J, leaving 11 bases between. CDR3 loop: CASSLVAIGNSPLHF. CDR3 DNA: TGTGCCAGCAGCTTAGTCGCCATTGGGAATTCACCCCTCCACTTT.

DNA of the CDR3: TGTGCCAGCAGTGAACCGGGACAGGGGGTTCGAAGCAATGAGCAGTTCTTC. Its translation is CASSEPGQGVRSNEQFF. This rearrangement joins TRBV25-1 to TRBJ2-1, with TRBD1 matching over 11 bases. The germline V gene encodes CDR1 MGHDK and CDR2 SYGVNS. This CDR3 has 17 residues. V lost 2 bases to trimming and J lost 6 bases; unmatched junction nucleotides: 9.